The entry below gives a single T cell receptor beta chain sequence along with its context. The antigen is unknown. At one end, the junction sequence differs from germline, possibly due to a read error. The data originate from a study of blood T cells in healthy people across ages. A second roughly 6 to 11 cycle PCR used barcoded and J-beta primers. TCRdb passed the 5' RACE reads through MiXCR, listing each CDR3 protein once. Of around 1,900,000 distinct CDR3 sequences listed, roughly 43% are singletons. Study observations and caveats: The diversity estimates, figures obtained from one million T cells, were considered underestimates. It was the long-lived donors that had more naive CD4+ cells and higher diversity than aged donors. A roughly linear age-dependent decrease characterized TCR beta diversity per million T cells.

The source material was blood. The clonotype comes from a human donor in good health.

The CDR3 region has the DNA TGTGCCAGCACTAAGTTGGGCTTGGAAGAGACCCAGGACTTC. Residues: CASTKLGLEETQDF. The chain uses TRBV6-5 and TRBJ2-7; D gene unclear. The CDR3 contains 14 residues. Germline V gives CDR1 MNHEY, CDR2 SVGAGI.